The 25 T cell receptor beta chains presented below share a single source sample, sequenced in a study of cytomegalovirus exposure and HLA in healthy donors. Profiled with immunoSEQ multiplex PCR; TCRdb holds only in-frame clones, not every one. Of over 250,000 clones detected, around 86% appear once; the ten largest clones hold roughly 1%. Sequencing was done on a sample of PBMCs. These receptors were taken from a woman aged 18-29 years in good health and CMV-seronegative.

This clone was seen a handful of times. Additional DNA sequences in this sample encode the identical CDR3. The CDR3 nucleotides read TGTGCCTGGAGTGTACAGGGAGGCAATCAGCCCCAGCATTTT. Protein product: CAWSVQGGNQPQHF. The chain is built from TRBV30 and TRBJ1-5, with TRBD1 as a possible D gene (6 bases). V lost 0 bases and J lost 2, with 8 bases in between. CDR3 size: 14 residues. Germline-derived CDR1 and CDR2 are GTSNPN and SVGIG (reference sequence).

The rearrangement joins TRBV2 to TRBJ2-5; 7 bases agree with TRBD1. The CDR3 spans 15 residues. Trimming at V came to 5 bases and at J to 3 bases, leaving 9 bases not matched to a gene. The germline CDR1 and CDR2 sequences are SNHLY and FYNNEI. The CDR3 loop is CASSFTGVPEETQYF. The CDR3 bases are TGTGCCAGCAGTTTTACAGGGGTACCCGAAGAGACCCAGTACTTC.

This clone was seen a single time. V and J are TRBV18 and TRBJ1-2, with D uncertain. Germline V CDR1 and CDR2: KGHSH, LQKENI. The CDR3 sequence is 12 residues long. The V and J ends lost 5 bases and 2 bases respectively, with 6 bases between them. The CDR3 loop reads CASSEINYGYTF. CDR3 DNA: TGTGCCAGCTCAGAGATAAACTATGGCTACACCTTC. Full variable domain (outside the CDR3, taken from reference TRBV18 and TRBJ1-2): NAGVMQNPRHLVRRRGQEARLRCSPMKGHSHVYWYRQLPEEGLKFMVYLQKENIIDESGMPKERFSAEFPKEGPSILRIQQVVRGDSAAYFCASSEINYGYTFGSGTRLTVV.

Written as DNA, the CDR3 is TGCGCCAGCAGCTTTGGGGGAGGAGGGGCCTACGAGCAGTACTTC. It encodes CASSFGGGGAYEQYF. V usage is TRBV5-1 and J usage is TRBJ2-7; D possibly corresponds to TRBD2 (6 bases). The CDR3 runs 15 residues. Per the germline V gene, CDR1 is SGHRS and CDR2 is YFSETQ. V lost 2 bases and J 2 bases, leaving 14 bases between the germline ends. Variable domain in full (rest from reference TRBV5-1 and TRBJ2-7): KAGVTQTPRYLIKTRGQQVTLSCSPISGHRSVSWYQQTPGQGLQFLFEYFSETQRNKGNFPGRFSGRQFSNSRSEMNVSTLELGDSALYLCASSFGGGGAYEQYFGPGTRLTVT.

This chain uses TRBV10-1 with TRBJ1-5; D may be TRBD1 (5 bases). This CDR3 has 18 amino acids. Germline CDR1 reads WNHNN; CDR2 reads SYGVQD (reference sequence). V lost 7 bases to trimming and J lost 0 bases, with 22 bases between them. CDR3 residues: CASILGGIICLSNQPQHF. Written as DNA, the CDR3 is TGCGCCAGCATTCTCGGGGGGATCATCTGTCTTAGCAATCAGCCCCAGCATTTT.

The rearrangement joins TRBV9 to TRBJ2-7; D ambiguous. V was pared by 2 bases and J by 4 bases, with 10 bases between. Germline CDR1 and CDR2: SGDLS and YYNGEE. This CDR3 region has 13 residues. The CDR3 protein is CASSVGDGYEQYF. CDR3 DNA sequence: TGTGCCAGCAGCGTCGGAGACGGATACGAGCAGTACTTC.

This clone appeared a few times. CDR3 region: CASSVATTGGGYGYTF. The DNA for the CDR3 is TGTGCCAGCAGCGTAGCTACAACAGGGGGAGGCTATGGCTACACCTTC. This rearrangement joins TRBV9 to TRBJ1-2; 8 bases are shared with TRBD1. Germline CDR1 and CDR2: SGDLS and YYNGEE. V lost 0 bases to trimming and J lost 4 bases; unmatched junction nucleotides: 8. This CDR3 contains 16 residues.

The rearrangement uses TRBV7-9 and TRBJ2-2; D unresolved. V gave up 5 bases and J gave up 2 bases, with 6 bases separating them. From germline, CDR1 is SEHNR and CDR2 FQNEAQ (reference sequence). The length of the CDR3 is 13 residues. In nucleotides, the CDR3 is TGTGCCAGCAGCCCCCAAAACACCGGGGAGCTGTTTTTT. It codes for CASSPQNTGELFF.

This rearrangement joins TRBV30 to TRBJ1-5, with TRBD1 matching 8 bases. V dropped 3 bases and J dropped 7; count of bases not matched to a gene: 8. The CDR3 consists of 14 residues. Per germline, CDR1 GTSNPN and CDR2 SVGIG (reference sequence). CDR3: CAWRRTGSGQPQHF. The CDR3 region has the DNA TGTGCCTGGAGAAGGACAGGGTCGGGACAGCCCCAGCATTTT. Drawing the rest from reference TRBV30 and TRBJ1-5, the complete variable domain is SQTIHQWPATLVQPVGSPLSLECTVEGTSNPNLYWYRQAAGRGLQLLFYSVGIGQISSEVPQNLSASRPQDRQFILSSKKLLLSDSGFYLCAWRRTGSGQPQHFGDGTRLSIL.

V is TRBV5-4 and J is TRBJ2-1; tentative D call: TRBD2 (6 bases). Trimming pared 2 bases from V and 4 bases from J, leaving 19 bases between. The CDR3 contains 17 residues. The germline gives CDR1 SGHNT, CDR2 YYREEE (reference sequence). In nucleotides, the CDR3 is TGTGCCAGCAGCTTACCCCTCGGAGGTAGCGGTTACAATGAGCAGTTCTTC. This codes for CASSLPLGGSGYNEQFF.

The chain has TRBV18 and TRBJ2-2; maybe TRBD1 (6 bases). Trimming stripped 0 bases from V and 3 bases from J, with 11 bases between. CDR3 size: 16 residues. The germline V gene has CDR1 KGHSH and CDR2 LQKENI. CDR3 nucleotides: TGTGCCAGCTCACCACCGCAGGGGCCTTACACCGGGGAGCTGTTTTTT. It encodes CASSPPQGPYTGELFF.

The V and J genes are TRBV6-5 and TRBJ2-1; TRBD1 agrees at 8 bases. The CDR3 covers 13 residues. Germline V gene sequence: CDR1 MNHEY, CDR2 SVGAGI. J was trimmed by 6 bases and V by 7 bases; bases with no gene match: 5. CDR3: CASTGTGSNEQFF. Here the CDR3 DNA reads TGTGCCAGCACCGGGACAGGATCCAATGAGCAGTTCTTC.

This clone was picked up one time. This chain links TRBV11-3 with TRBJ2-7; a possible D gene is TRBD2 (6 bases). Germline loops: CDR1 SGHNT, CDR2 YENEEA. This CDR3 region has 15 residues. The V and J ends lost 5 bases and 4 bases respectively, with 18 bases between them. This chain's CDR3 is CASSPLTGDWYEQYF. The DNA for the CDR3 is TGTGCCAGCAGCCCGTTAACGGGAGATTGGTACGAGCAGTACTTC.

Regarding this clone: This may be a read error: a much more frequent sequence differs by one nucleotide. DNA of the CDR3: TGTGCCAGCAGTTTTAACTACGAGCAGTACTTC. Protein: CASSFNYEQYF. The V and J genes are TRBV28 and TRBJ2-7; unclear D gene. CDR1 MDHEN and CDR2 SYDVKM come from the germline V gene. The CDR3 runs 11 residues. Trimming took off 3 bases at V and 3 bases at J, with 3 bases between the two ends.

V gene TRBV2 combines with J gene TRBJ1-1, with D maybe TRBD1 (6 bases). The germline V gene has CDR1 SNHLY and CDR2 FYNNEI. The CDR3 length is 13 residues. V was shortened by 6 bases and J by 6 bases, with 14 bases between the two germline ends. Here the CDR3 DNA reads TGTGCCAGCAGAAACACAGGGAGCGCTGAAGCTTTCTTT. This translates into CASRNTGSAEAFF.

The chain has TRBV9 and TRBJ2-3; 8 bases are a match to TRBD2. CDR1 and CDR2 from the germline V gene are SGDLS and YYNGEE. The CDR3 totals 17 residues. Trimming at V came to 4 bases and at J to 0 bases, leaving 10 bases not matched to a gene. The CDR3 region is CASSRLPIAGSTDTQYF. CDR3 DNA: TGTGCCAGCAGCCGTCTACCGATAGCGGGGAGCACAGATACGCAGTATTTT.

This chain links TRBV5-4 with TRBJ1-2; 7 bases are a match to TRBD1. Per germline, CDR1 SGHNT and CDR2 YYREEE (reference sequence). The ends lost 0 bases at V and 5 bases at J; junction bases unmatched: 7. CDR3 size: 15 residues. The CDR3 DNA reads TGTGCCAGCAGCTTGGAGGTCGCCAGGGGGTATGGCTACACCTTC. Translated, it gives CASSLEVARGYGYTF.

The chain couples TRBV10-1 to TRBJ2-2; possible D gene TRBD2, 6 bases. The CDR3 extends over 15 amino acids. Trimming shortened V by 4 bases and J by 1 base, and 10 bases separated the two germline ends. Germline V gene sequence: CDR1 WNHNN, CDR2 SYGVQD (reference sequence). The CDR3 DNA reads TGCGCCAGCAGTGGCGCGGGAAGGAACACCGGGGAGCTGTTTTTT. It encodes CASSGAGRNTGELFF.

This clone was counted a single time. The genes are TRBV5-4 and TRBJ2-7; tentatively, D is TRBD2 (5 bases). Germline loops: CDR1 SGHNT, CDR2 YYREEE (reference sequence). Trimming shortened V by 0 bases and J by 3 bases, and 13 bases separated the two germline ends. This CDR3 is 15 amino acids long. The CDR3: CASSLADRDFYEQYF. CDR3 nucleotides: TGTGCCAGCAGCTTGGCCGACCGGGATTTCTACGAGCAGTACTTC.

The CDR3 reads CASSYIAAGGDEQYF. The CDR3 region has the DNA TGTGCCAGCAGCTATATCGCAGCGGGAGGGGACGAGCAGTACTTC. J is TRBJ2-7 and V is TRBV11-3, with 10 bases that match TRBD2. CDR1 is SGHNT, CDR2 YENEEA, per germline. V lost 4 bases and J lost 5; bases outside the gene matches: 8. This CDR3 is built from 15 residues. The full variable domain, rest sourced from reference TRBV11-3 and TRBJ2-7, is EAGVVQSPRYKIIEKKQPVAFWCNPISGHNTLYWYLQNLGQGPELLIRYENEEAVDDSQLPKDRFSAERLKGVDSTLKIQPAELGDSAVYLCASSYIAAGGDEQYFGPGTRLTVT.

The CDR3 here is CASSPGLFQNTEAFF. The CDR3 bases are TGTGCCAGCAGCCCGGGACTGTTCCAGAACACTGAAGCTTTCTTT. The chain uses TRBV7-9 and TRBJ1-1; the D gene is possibly TRBD1 (5 bases). Trimming stripped 5 bases from V and 1 base from J, with 14 bases between. In germline, CDR1 is SEHNR, CDR2 FQNEAQ (reference sequence). The CDR3 is made up of 15 amino acids. The full variable domain, in which reference TRBV7-9 and TRBJ1-1 provide the parts outside the CDR3, is DTGVSQNPRHKITKRGQNVTFRCDPISEHNRLYWYRQTLGQGPEFLTYFQNEAQLEKSRLLSDRFSAERPKGSFSTLEIQRTEQGDSAMYLCASSPGLFQNTEAFFGQGTRLTVV.

J is TRBJ2-7 and V is TRBV5-6; TRBD1 agrees at 10 bases. Germline-derived CDR1 and CDR2 are SGHDT and YYEEEE. The CDR3 has 15 amino acids. V was pared by 0 bases and J by 3 bases, with 3 bases of the junction left unmatched. CDR3 sequence (DNA): TGTGCCAGCAGCTTGGCCGGGACAGGGGTCTACGAGCAGTACTTC. Amino acids: CASSLAGTGVYEQYF.

The rearrangement links TRBV18 to TRBJ2-5; TRBD1 matches at 9 bases. Losses at the gene ends were 5 bases for V and 4 bases for J; bases not matched to a gene: 8. CDR1 and CDR2 (germline): KGHSH, LQKENI. The CDR3 covers 15 residues. The CDR3, as DNA: TGTGCCAGCTCATCGGGGACAGGGACGGTAGAGACCCAGTACTTC. This gives the protein CASSSGTGTVETQYF.

CDR3: CAISLTGDQPQHF. As DNA, the CDR3 is TGTGCCATCAGCCTTACAGGGGATCAGCCCCAGCATTTT. The chain carries TRBV10-3 and TRBJ1-5; 7 bases fit TRBD1. There are 13 residues in the CDR3. Germline V gene lookup returns CDR1 ENHRY and CDR2 SYGVKD. The J segment lost 5 bases and the V segment lost 6 bases, leaving 4 bases of the junction unmatched.

This clone appeared once. This rearrangement joins TRBV5-1 to TRBJ2-7; 9 nucleotides align to TRBD1. The CDR3 is made up of 16 amino acids. The germline V gene encodes CDR1 SGHRS and CDR2 YFSETQ. With 0 bases clipped from V and 7 bases from J, the junction kept 11 bases outside the gene matches. CDR3: CASSLGTGTGQSEQYF. The CDR3 DNA reads TGCGCCAGCAGCTTGGGAACCGGGACAGGGCAGTCGGAGCAGTACTTC.